The 22 T cell receptor beta chains presented below share a single source sample, sequenced in a study of blood T cell repertoires in COVID-19. The table came from immunoSEQ multiplex PCR; TCRdb's copy has only in-frame clones and leaves some out. The sample consists of approximately 210,000 clones, about 79% of them appearing once. Specimen: PBMCs or T cells enriched from blood (not recorded which). These receptors were taken from a woman aged 55-75 years who had recovered from COVID-19.

This clone was counted a few times. The V gene is TRBV20-1, the J gene TRBJ1-5; D is unclear. Germline lookup yields CDR1 DFQATT and CDR2 SNEGSKA (reference sequence). The CDR3 consists of 12 residues. V lost 3 bases and J lost 4, with 7 bases in between. CDR3 sequence (DNA): TGCAGTGCTAGTCGGGGTAATCAGCCCCAGCATTTT. Translation: CSASRGNQPQHF.

This clone occurred a few times. The V and J genes are TRBV6-5 and TRBJ1-1, with a tentative D call TRBD1 (6 bases). The CDR3 is 13 amino acids. CDR1 and CDR2 (germline): MNHEY, SVGAGI. Trimming removed 1 base from V and 10 bases from J, with 13 bases in between. CDR3 DNA: TGTGCCAGCAGTTACTACAGGGATAGTGGAGCTTTCTTT. Translating it yields CASSYYRDSGAFF.

The chain employs TRBV3-1 (or the pseudogene TRBV3-2) and TRBJ1-1; TRBD1 matches at 11 bases. The CDR3 spans 15 residues. The germline V gene encodes CDR1 LGHDT and CDR2 YNNKEL (reference sequence). J gave up 10 bases and V 3 bases, and 10 bases lay outside the gene matches. CDR3: CASSQDRGRSGVAFF. In DNA form, the CDR3 reads TGTGCCAGCAGCCAGGACAGGGGGCGTAGTGGGGTAGCTTTCTTT.

The chain combines TRBV15 with TRBJ2-7, with a tentative D call TRBD2 (5 bases). Trimming left V 0 bases short and J 2 bases short, with 11 bases between. The CDR3 consists of 15 residues. Germline lookup yields CDR1 LNHNV and CDR2 YYDKDF (reference sequence). The CDR3 spells CATSRDPAGPYEQYF. In DNA form, the CDR3 reads TGTGCCACCAGCAGAGATCCGGCGGGTCCCTACGAGCAGTACTTC.

The gene calls are TRBV5-1 and TRBJ2-2, with D possibly being TRBD2 (6 bases). The V gene lost 1 base and the J gene lost 5 bases, with 21 bases spanning the gap. This CDR3 has 18 residues. Germline V gene sequence: CDR1 SGHRS, CDR2 YFSETQ. The CDR3 sequence: CASSLSRRGSSGTGELFF. DNA for the CDR3: TGCGCCAGCAGCTTGTCCCGAAGGGGTTCCAGCGGGACCGGGGAGCTGTTTTTT.

This clone was detected only a few times. This chain links TRBV4-1 with TRBJ2-7, with 7 bases lining up with TRBD2. Germline loops: CDR1 MGHRA, CDR2 YSYEKL. This CDR3 is built from 15 residues. V dropped 3 bases and J dropped 4; count of bases not matched to a gene: 9. The CDR3 loop reads CASSQGPGGLYEQYF. CDR3 DNA: TGCGCCAGCAGCCAGGGACCGGGAGGACTTTACGAGCAGTACTTC.

The chain links TRBV3-1 (or the pseudogene TRBV3-2) to TRBJ1-4; D is unresolved. Trimming pared 2 bases from V and 3 bases from J, leaving 7 bases between. This CDR3 is 14 amino acids long. Germline-derived CDR1 and CDR2 are LGHDT and YNNKEL (reference sequence). This CDR3 reads CASSQQNSNEKLFF. Written as DNA, the CDR3 is TGTGCCAGCAGCCAACAGAATTCTAATGAAAAACTGTTTTTT.

This sequence joins TRBV28 and TRBJ1-1; D gene unclear. Trimming took 6 bases from V and 3 from J, leaving 14 bases between them. Germline V lookup: CDR1 MDHEN, CDR2 SYDVKM. CDR3 length equals 14 residues. The CDR3 region is CASSWVRRHTEAFF. The CDR3 nucleotides are TGTGCCAGCAGCTGGGTGAGGAGGCACACTGAAGCTTTCTTT.

J is TRBJ2-5 and V is TRBV3-1 (or the pseudogene TRBV3-2); 7 bases agree with TRBD2. Per germline, CDR1 LGHDT and CDR2 YNNKEL (reference sequence). This CDR3 spans 16 amino acids. After removal of 5 bases from V and 8 bases from J, the junction contained 17 bases not matched to a gene. CDR3 in amino acids: CASSESRTSGEGTQYF. CDR3 nucleotides: TGTGCCAGCAGCGAAAGCCGGACTAGTGGGGAAGGAACCCAGTACTTC.

The chain is built from TRBV3-1 (or the pseudogene TRBV3-2) and TRBJ1-2; D may be TRBD1 (5 bases). V was shortened by 2 bases and J by 2 bases, with 9 bases between the two germline ends. CDR3 size: 14 residues. CDR1 is LGHDT, CDR2 YNNKEL, per germline (reference sequence). CDR3 protein: CASSQYSGNYGYTF. As DNA, the CDR3 is TGTGCCAGCAGCCAATACTCAGGGAACTATGGCTACACCTTC.

The chain is built from TRBV3-1 (or the pseudogene TRBV3-2) and TRBJ1-2; D remains unclear. The V gene's germline CDR1 is LGHDT and CDR2 YNNKEL (reference sequence). V was shortened by 3 bases and J by 5 bases, with 22 bases between the two germline ends. The CDR3 loop spans 17 amino acids. The CDR3 nucleotides read TGTGCCAGCAGCCACAACCGGGCCTCCCTGGCGGGATATGGCTACACCTTC. It is translated as CASSHNRASLAGYGYTF.

There are a few counts of this clone. The chain combines TRBV19 with TRBJ1-5, with 9 bases aligning to TRBD1. Germline trimming cut 5 bases from V and 6 bases from J; bases unmatched to any gene: 14. The CDR3 is made up of 17 amino acids. Germline V gene data show CDR1 as LNHDA and CDR2 as SQIVND (reference sequence). CDR3 sequence: CASSETGGSFISQPQHF. The CDR3 DNA reads as TGTGCCAGTAGTGAGACAGGGGGAAGTTTCATCAGTCAGCCCCAGCATTTT.

The gene calls are TRBV5-6 and TRBJ2-2, with a tentative D call TRBD1 (6 bases). The CDR3 is 14 amino acids. In germline, CDR1 is SGHDT, CDR2 YYEEEE. Trimming shortened V by 4 bases and J by 4 bases, and 11 bases separated the two germline ends. CDR3 sequence reads: CASSAQGSTGELFF. CDR3 nucleotide sequence: TGTGCCAGCAGCGCCCAGGGGAGCACCGGGGAGCTGTTTTTT. The full variable domain, in which reference TRBV5-6 and TRBJ2-2 provide the parts outside the CDR3, is DAGVTQSPTHLIKTRGQQVTLRCSPKSGHDTVSWYQQALGQGPQFIFQYYEEEERQRGNFPDRFSGHQFPNYSSELNVNALLLGDSALYLCASSAQGSTGELFFGEGSRLTVL.

The chain joins TRBV2 to TRBJ1-5, with D uncertain. V lost 3 bases, J lost 2 bases, and 5 bases lay in between. The CDR3 runs to 13 residues. Germline V gene sequence: CDR1 SNHLY, CDR2 FYNNEI. CDR3 DNA: TGTGCCAGCAGTGATCAGGGCAATCAGCCCCAGCATTTT. Amino acid sequence: CASSDQGNQPQHF.

The CDR3 loop reads CASSVWSGRGTGELFF. CDR3 coding DNA: TGTGCCAGCAGCGTCTGGTCCGGCAGGGGCACCGGGGAGCTGTTTTTT. The chain combines TRBV9 with TRBJ2-2, with TRBD1 as a possible D gene (6 bases). Germline V gene sequence: CDR1 SGDLS, CDR2 YYNGEE. The CDR3 is 16 amino acids. Trimming took off 2 bases at V and 4 bases at J, with 15 bases between the two ends.

The chain joins TRBV6-5 to TRBJ2-2; TRBD1 aligns across 12 bases. Germline V CDR1 and CDR2: MNHEY, SVGAGI. The CDR3 runs to 15 residues. J lost 6 bases, V lost 6 bases, and 5 bases had no gene match. The CDR3 sequence: CASRRDRGPSGELFF. The CDR3 DNA reads as TGTGCCAGCAGAAGGGACAGGGGGCCATCCGGGGAGCTGTTTTTT.

This chain links TRBV6-2 or TRBV6-3 with TRBJ2-2; the D gene is possibly TRBD2 (5 bases). The CDR3 runs to 17 residues. V shed 6 bases and J shed 0 bases, with 17 bases lying between them. Germline CDR1 MNHEY, CDR2 SVGEGT. The DNA for the CDR3 is TGTGCCAGCAGCCCGAGCAGCGGACGGTCGAACACCGGGGAGCTGTTTTTT. It yields the protein CASSPSSGRSNTGELFF.

V gene TRBV6-6 combines with J gene TRBJ1-5; TRBD1 aligns across 9 bases. V gave up 4 bases and J gave up 4 bases; unmatched junction bases: 8. Per the germline V gene, CDR1 is MNHNY and CDR2 is SVGAGI (reference sequence). The length of the CDR3 is 16 residues. CDR3 bases: TGTGCCAGCAGTTTGGGACAGGGATTATCGAATCAGCCCCAGCATTTT. The encoded protein is CASSLGQGLSNQPQHF.

The chain combines TRBV9 with TRBJ1-1; D may be TRBD1 (6 bases). The germline V gene has CDR1 SGDLS and CDR2 YYNGEE. The length of the CDR3 is 16 residues. Trimming pared 0 bases from V and 2 bases from J, leaving 14 bases between. The CDR3 DNA reads as TGTGCCAGCAGCGTAGGGTACCCAGGGGATAACACTGAAGCTTTCTTT. Its translation is CASSVGYPGDNTEAFF.

The chain combines TRBV18 with TRBJ1-5; 8 bases line up with TRBD1. The germline V gene has CDR1 KGHSH and CDR2 LQKENI. The CDR3 is 14 residues long. V was clipped by 5 bases and J by 3 bases; unmatched bases: 3. The CDR3 spells CASSGGQDNQPQHF. DNA for the CDR3: TGTGCCAGCTCAGGGGGACAGGACAATCAGCCCCAGCATTTT.

This chain links TRBV12-3 or TRBV12-4 with TRBJ1-5; TRBD1 is a possible D gene (5 bases). The V gene lost 6 bases and the J gene lost 2 bases, with 8 bases spanning the gap. This CDR3 contains 13 residues. This chain's CDR3 is CASRSGGNQPQHF. The CDR3 DNA follows: TGTGCCAGCAGGTCGGGGGGCAATCAGCCCCAGCATTTT.

The chain links TRBV18 to TRBJ2-1; 11 nucleotides agree with TRBD1. The length of the CDR3 is 16 residues. The V gene's germline CDR1 is KGHSH and CDR2 LQKENI. V shed 8 bases and J 4 bases; nucleotides not matched to a gene: 10. The CDR3 DNA follows: TGTGCCAGCGCAAAGGACAGGGGGCAGTCATACAATGAGCAGTTCTTC. It yields the protein CASAKDRGQSYNEQFF.